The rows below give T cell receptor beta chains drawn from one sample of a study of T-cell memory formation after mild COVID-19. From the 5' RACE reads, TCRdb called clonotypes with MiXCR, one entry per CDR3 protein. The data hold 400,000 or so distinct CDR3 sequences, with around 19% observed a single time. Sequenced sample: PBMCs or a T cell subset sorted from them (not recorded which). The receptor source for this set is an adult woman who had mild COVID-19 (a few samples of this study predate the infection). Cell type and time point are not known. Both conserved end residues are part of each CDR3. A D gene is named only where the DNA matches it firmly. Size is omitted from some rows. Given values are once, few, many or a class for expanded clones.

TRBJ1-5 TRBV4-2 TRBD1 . CASSHISQGGRQPQHF TGTGCCAGCAGCCACATCAGCCAAGGGGGCCGTCAGCCCCAGCATTTT
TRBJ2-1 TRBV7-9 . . CASSPGSGYYNEQFF TGTGCCAGCAGCCCCGGGAGCGGGTACTACAATGAGCAGTTCTTC
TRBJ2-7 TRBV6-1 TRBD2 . CASSGYSGSTIFEQYF TGTGCCAGCAGTGGCTATAGCGGGAGTACAATCTTCGAGCAGTACTTC
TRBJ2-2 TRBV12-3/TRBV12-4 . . CASTGQHGELFF TGTGCCAGCACTGGGCAGCACGGGGAGCTGTTTTTT
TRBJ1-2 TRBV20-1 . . CSARVIGGGDGYTF TGCAGTGCTAGAGTAATAGGTGGCGGAGATGGCTACACCTTC
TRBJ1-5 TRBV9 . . CASSVGSLSNQPQHF TGTGCCAGCAGCGTGGGCAGCCTGAGCAATCAGCCCCAGCATTTT
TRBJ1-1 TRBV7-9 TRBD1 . CASSLQGRVDTEAFF TGTGCCAGCAGTTTACAGGGGCGGGTGGACACTGAAGCTTTCTTT
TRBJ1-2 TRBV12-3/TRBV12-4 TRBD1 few CASSLFGTGGYGYTF TGTGCCAGCAGTTTATTCGGGACAGGGGGCTATGGCTACACCTTC
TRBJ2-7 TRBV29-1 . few CSVESGEQYF TGCAGCGTTGAATCCGGCGAGCAGTACTTC
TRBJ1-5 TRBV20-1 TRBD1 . CSARGQGSSNQPQHF TGCAGTGCTAGAGGACAGGGCTCTAGCAATCAGCCCCAGCATTTT
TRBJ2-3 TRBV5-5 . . CASSLEVGMNTQYF TGTGCCAGCAGCTTGGAGGTGGGGATGAATACGCAGTATTTT
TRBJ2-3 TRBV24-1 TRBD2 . CATSDLTLAGGIDTQYF TGTGCCACCAGTGATTTGACACTAGCGGGAGGGATAGATACGCAGTATTTT
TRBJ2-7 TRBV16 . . CASSHQIGPGSYEQYF TGTGCCAGCAGCCATCAAATAGGGCCGGGGTCCTACGAGCAGTACTTC
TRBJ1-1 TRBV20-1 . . CSARAGAGNTEAFF TGCAGTGCTAGAGCTGGCGCAGGGAACACTGAAGCTTTCTTT
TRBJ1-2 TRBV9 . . CASSVSQSGYTF TGTGCCAGCAGCGTATCCCAAAGTGGCTACACCTTC
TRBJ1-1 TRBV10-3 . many CAIGRVKTEAFF TGTGCCATCGGTAGGGTGAAGACTGAAGCTTTCTTT
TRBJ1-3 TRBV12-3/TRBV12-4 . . CASSLVSPGLSGNTIYF TGTGCCAGCAGTTTAGTTAGCCCCGGACTCTCTGGAAACACCATATATTTT
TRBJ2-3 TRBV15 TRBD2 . CATSRPGTSGSTDTQYF TGTGCCACCAGCAGGCCCGGGACTAGCGGAAGCACAGATACGCAGTATTTT
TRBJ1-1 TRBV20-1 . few CSASYASMNTEAFF TGCAGTGCTAGTTATGCTTCCATGAACACTGAAGCTTTCTTT
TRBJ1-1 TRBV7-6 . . CASSLPQGGDTEAFF TGTGCCAGCAGCCTCCCACAAGGGGGGGACACTGAAGCTTTCTTT
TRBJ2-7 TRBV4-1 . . CASSQAYAGLRVEQYF TGCGCCAGCAGCCAAGCATACGCCGGGCTTCGGGTCGAGCAGTACTTC
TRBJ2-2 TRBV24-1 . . CATSDLRQGNTGELFF TGTGCCACCAGTGATTTGCGGCAGGGGAACACCGGGGAGCTGTTTTTT
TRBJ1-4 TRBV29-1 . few CSVESPWTGRGKLFF TGCAGCGTTGAAAGCCCTTGGACGGGTAGGGGGAAACTGTTTTTT
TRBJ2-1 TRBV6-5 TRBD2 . CASSYLAGGPYNEQFF TGTGCCAGCAGTTACCTCGCGGGGGGGCCGTACAATGAGCAGTTCTTC
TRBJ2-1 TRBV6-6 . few CASSYSTGLVVPEQFF TGTGCCAGCAGTTACTCGACGGGGTTAGTGGTACCCGAGCAGTTCTTC
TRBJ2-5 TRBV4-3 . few CASSRLGGGETQYF TGCGCCAGCAGCCGCCTGGGGGGGGGCGAGACCCAGTACTTC
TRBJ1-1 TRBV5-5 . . CASSPGTLNTEAFF TGTGCCAGCAGCCCCGGGACATTGAACACTGAAGCTTTCTTT
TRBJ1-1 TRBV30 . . CAWSPPLGHLDVSEAFF TGTGCCTGGAGTCCCCCGCTGGGACATTTGGACGTATCTGAAGCTTTCTTT
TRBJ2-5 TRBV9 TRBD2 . CASSGRGLAGETQYF TGTGCCAGCAGCGGACGGGGACTAGCGGGAGAGACCCAGTACTTC
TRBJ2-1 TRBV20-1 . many CSARARDAWNEQFF TGCAGTGCTAGGGCACGGGATGCCTGGAATGAGCAGTTCTTC
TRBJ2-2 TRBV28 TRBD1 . CASSSYQGEIGGELFF TGTGCCAGCAGTTCATATCAGGGGGAGATCGGCGGGGAGCTGTTTTTT
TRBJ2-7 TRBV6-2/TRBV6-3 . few CASTAPRDEQYF TGTGCCAGCACGGCACCACGGGACGAGCAGTACTTC
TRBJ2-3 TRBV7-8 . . CASTSPRRDTDTQYF TGTGCCAGCACCTCTCCACGGAGGGACACAGATACGCAGTATTTT
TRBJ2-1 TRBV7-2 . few CASSLARGPISSSYNEQFF TGTGCCAGCAGCTTAGCCCGGGGGCCCATCTCGAGCTCCTACAATGAGCAGTTCTTC
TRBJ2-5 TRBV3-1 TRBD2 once CASSQEFGTSGGTQYF TGTGCCAGCAGCCAAGAATTTGGGACTAGCGGGGGGACCCAGTACTTC
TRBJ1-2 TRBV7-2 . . CASSLVGLRGYTF TGTGCCAGCAGCTTGGTGGGGTTACGTGGCTACACCTTC
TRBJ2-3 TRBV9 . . CASSVHTDTQYF TGTGCCAGCAGCGTTCACACAGATACGCAGTATTTT
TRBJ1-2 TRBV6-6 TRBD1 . CASSYAWDRTYGYTF TGTGCCAGCAGTTACGCCTGGGACAGAACCTATGGCTACACCTTC
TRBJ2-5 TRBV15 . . CATSRVQSQETQYF TGTGCCACCAGCAGAGTGCAGTCCCAAGAGACCCAGTACTTC
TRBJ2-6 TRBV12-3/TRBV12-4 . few CASSQQTSGANVLTF TGTGCCAGCAGTCAACAGACCTCTGGGGCCAACGTCCTGACTTTC
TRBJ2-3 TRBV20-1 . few CSALLGGSDTQYF TGCAGTGCACTACTAGGTGGTTCAGATACGCAGTATTTT
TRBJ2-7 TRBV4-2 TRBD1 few CASSQEGQLNGEQYF TGTGCCAGCAGCCAAGAGGGACAGCTCAACGGCGAGCAGTACTTC